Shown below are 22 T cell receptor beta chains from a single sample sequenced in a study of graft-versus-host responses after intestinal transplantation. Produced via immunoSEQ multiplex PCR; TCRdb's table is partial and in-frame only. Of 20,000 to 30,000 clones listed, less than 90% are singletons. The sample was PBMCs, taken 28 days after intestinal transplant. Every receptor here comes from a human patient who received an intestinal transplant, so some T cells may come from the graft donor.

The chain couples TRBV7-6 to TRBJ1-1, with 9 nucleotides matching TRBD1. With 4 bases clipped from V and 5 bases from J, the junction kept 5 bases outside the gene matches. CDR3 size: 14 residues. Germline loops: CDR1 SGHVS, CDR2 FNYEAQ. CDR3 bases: TGTGCCAGCAGCTCTACAGGGGGCAGAACTGAAGCTTTCTTT. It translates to CASSSTGGRTEAFF.

The CDR3 nucleotides read TGCAGTGCTAGCCCTCAGGGTGGAGCTTTCTTT. Encoded protein: CSASPQGGAFF. This sequence joins TRBV20-1 and TRBJ1-1; possibly TRBD1 for D (5 bases). Germline V gene sequence: CDR1 DFQATT, CDR2 SNEGSKA (reference sequence). V gave up 3 bases and J gave up 10 bases, with 12 bases separating them. The CDR3 extends over 11 amino acids.

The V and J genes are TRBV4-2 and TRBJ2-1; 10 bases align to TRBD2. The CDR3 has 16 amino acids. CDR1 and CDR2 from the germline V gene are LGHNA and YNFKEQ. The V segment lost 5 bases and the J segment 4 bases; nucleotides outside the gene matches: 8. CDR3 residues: CASSGMTSGRYNEQFF. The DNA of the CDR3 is TGTGCCAGCAGCGGAATGACTAGCGGGCGTTACAATGAGCAGTTCTTC.

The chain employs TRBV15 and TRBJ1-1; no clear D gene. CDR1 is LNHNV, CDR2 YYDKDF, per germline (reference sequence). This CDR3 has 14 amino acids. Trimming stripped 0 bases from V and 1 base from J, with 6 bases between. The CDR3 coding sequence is TGTGCCACCAGCAGAGACCGCAGGAACACTGAAGCTTTCTTT. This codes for CATSRDRRNTEAFF. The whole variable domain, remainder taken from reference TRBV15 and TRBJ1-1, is DAMVIQNPRYQVTQFGKPVTLSCSQTLNHNVMYWYQQKSSQAPKLLFHYYDKDFNNEADTPDNFQSRRPNTSFCFLDIRSPGLGDTAMYLCATSRDRRNTEAFFGQGTRLTVV.

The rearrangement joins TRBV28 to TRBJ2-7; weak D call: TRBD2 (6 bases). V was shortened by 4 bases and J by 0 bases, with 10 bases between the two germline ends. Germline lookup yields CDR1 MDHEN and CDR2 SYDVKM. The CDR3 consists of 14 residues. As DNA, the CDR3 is TGTGCCAGCAGTTCCGGGACTTTCTCCTACGAGCAGTACTTC. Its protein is CASSSGTFSYEQYF.

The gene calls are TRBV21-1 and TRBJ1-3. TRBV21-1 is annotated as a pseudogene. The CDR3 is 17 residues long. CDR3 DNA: TGTGCCAGCAGCAAAGTGGGTAAGGAGTTCTCTGGAAACACCATATATTTT. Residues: CASSKVGKEFSGNTIYF.

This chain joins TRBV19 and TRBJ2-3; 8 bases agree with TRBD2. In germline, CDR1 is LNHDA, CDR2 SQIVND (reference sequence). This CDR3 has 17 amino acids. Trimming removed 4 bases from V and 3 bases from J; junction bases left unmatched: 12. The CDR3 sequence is CASSTLMGLEGTDTQYF. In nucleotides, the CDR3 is TGTGCCAGTAGTACTTTAATGGGACTAGAGGGTACAGATACGCAGTATTTT.

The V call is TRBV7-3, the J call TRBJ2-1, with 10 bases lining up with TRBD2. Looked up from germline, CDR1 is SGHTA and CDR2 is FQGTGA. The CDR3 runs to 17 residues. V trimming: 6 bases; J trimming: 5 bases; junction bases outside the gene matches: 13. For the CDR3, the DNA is TGTGCCAGCAGTCGTTCGATAATAGCGGGAGGTAACAATGAGCAGTTCTTC. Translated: CASSRSIIAGGNNEQFF.

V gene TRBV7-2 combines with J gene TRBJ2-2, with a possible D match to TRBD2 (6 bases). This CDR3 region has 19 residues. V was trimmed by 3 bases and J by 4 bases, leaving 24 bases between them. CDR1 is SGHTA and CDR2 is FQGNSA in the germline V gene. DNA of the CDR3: TGTGCCAGCAGCTTCCCCCCGGGACTGCACCTCCGGGGCACCGGGGAGCTGTTTTTT. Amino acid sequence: CASSFPPGLHLRGTGELFF.

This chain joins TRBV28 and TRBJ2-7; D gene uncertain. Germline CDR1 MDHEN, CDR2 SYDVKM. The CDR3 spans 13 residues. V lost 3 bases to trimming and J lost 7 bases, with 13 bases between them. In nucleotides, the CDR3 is TGTGCCAGCAGTTTGGCAACGCTGGGGGAGCAGTACTTC. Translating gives CASSLATLGEQYF.

The CDR3 nucleotides read TGTGCCAGCAGCTTAGAAGGAGTAACTAATGAAAAACTGTTTTTT. Protein: CASSLEGVTNEKLFF. The rearrangement uses TRBV7-6 and TRBJ1-4; D gene ambiguous. This CDR3 region has 15 residues. V was shortened by 1 base and J by 1 base, with 7 bases between the two germline ends. The germline V gene has CDR1 SGHVS and CDR2 FNYEAQ.

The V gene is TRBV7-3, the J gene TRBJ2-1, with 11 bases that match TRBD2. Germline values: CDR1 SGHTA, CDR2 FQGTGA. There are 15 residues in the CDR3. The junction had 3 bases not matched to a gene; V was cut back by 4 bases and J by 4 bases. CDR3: CASSSRLAGYNEQFF. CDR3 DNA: TGTGCCAGCAGCTCGCGACTAGCGGGGTACAATGAGCAGTTCTTC.

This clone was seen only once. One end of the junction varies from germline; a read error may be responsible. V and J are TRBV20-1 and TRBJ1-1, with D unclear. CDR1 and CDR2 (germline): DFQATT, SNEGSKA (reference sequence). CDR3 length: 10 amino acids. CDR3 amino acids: CSVRGTEAFF. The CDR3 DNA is TGCAGTGTTAGAGGGACTGAAGCTTTCTTT.

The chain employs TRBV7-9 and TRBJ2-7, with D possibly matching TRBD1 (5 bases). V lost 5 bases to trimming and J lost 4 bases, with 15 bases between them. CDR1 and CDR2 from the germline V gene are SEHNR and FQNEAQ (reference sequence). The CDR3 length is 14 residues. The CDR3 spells CASSPPGMEYEQYF. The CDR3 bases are TGTGCCAGCAGCCCCCCAGGGATGGAGTACGAGCAGTACTTC.

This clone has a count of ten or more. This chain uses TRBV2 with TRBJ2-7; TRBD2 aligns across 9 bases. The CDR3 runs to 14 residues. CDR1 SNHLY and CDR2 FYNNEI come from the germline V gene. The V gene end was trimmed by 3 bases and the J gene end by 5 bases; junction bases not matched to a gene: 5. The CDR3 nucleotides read TGTGCCAGCAGTGAGGGCGGGGGGGCGAACGAGCAGTACTTC. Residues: CASSEGGGANEQYF.

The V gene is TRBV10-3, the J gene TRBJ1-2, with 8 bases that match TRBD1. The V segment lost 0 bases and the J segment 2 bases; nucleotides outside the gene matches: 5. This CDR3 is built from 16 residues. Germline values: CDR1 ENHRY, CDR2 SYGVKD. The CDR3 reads CAISESRQGWNYGYTF. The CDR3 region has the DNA TGTGCCATCAGTGAGTCGAGACAGGGGTGGAACTATGGCTACACCTTC.

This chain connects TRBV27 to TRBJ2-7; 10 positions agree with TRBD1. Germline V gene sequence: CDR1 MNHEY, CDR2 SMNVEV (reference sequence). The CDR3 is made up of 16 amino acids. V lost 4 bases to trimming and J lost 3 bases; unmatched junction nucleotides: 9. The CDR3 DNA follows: TGTGCCAGCAGTTCCCTCGCCGACAGGGGGCTCTACGAGCAGTACTTC. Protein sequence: CASSSLADRGLYEQYF.

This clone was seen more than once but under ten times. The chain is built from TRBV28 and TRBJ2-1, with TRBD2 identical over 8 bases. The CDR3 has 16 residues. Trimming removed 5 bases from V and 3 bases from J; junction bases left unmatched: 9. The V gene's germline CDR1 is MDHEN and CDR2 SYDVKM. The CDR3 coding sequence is TGTGCCAGCAGTACCCGGGGGGGGCGAAACTACAATGAGCAGTTCTTC. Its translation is CASSTRGGRNYNEQFF.

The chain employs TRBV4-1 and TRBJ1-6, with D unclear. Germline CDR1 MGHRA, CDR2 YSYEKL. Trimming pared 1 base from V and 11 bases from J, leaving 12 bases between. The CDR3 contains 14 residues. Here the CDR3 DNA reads TGCGCCAGCAGCCAAGTCCGGGCTGAAGCACCCCTCCACTTT. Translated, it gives CASSQVRAEAPLHF.

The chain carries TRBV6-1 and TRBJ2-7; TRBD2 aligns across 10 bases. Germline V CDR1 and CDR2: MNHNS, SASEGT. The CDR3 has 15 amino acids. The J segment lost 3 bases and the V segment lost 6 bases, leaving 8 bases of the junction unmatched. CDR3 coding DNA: TGTGCCAGCAGCCCGCTAGCGGGAGATGGCTACGAGCAGTACTTC. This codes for CASSPLAGDGYEQYF.

CDR3 loop: CASGLVIAQANTGELFF. The CDR3 DNA is TGTGCTAGTGGTTTGGTAATCGCGCAGGCGAACACCGGGGAGCTGTTTTTT. The chain joins TRBV12-5 to TRBJ2-2, with no clear D. V gave up 0 bases and J gave up 0 bases, with 11 bases separating them. This CDR3 contains 17 residues. Germline-derived CDR1 and CDR2 are LGHNT and FRNRAP.

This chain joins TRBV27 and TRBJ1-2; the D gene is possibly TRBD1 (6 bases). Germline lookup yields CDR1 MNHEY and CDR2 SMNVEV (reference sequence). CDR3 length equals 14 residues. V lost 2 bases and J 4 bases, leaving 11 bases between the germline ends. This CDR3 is CASSLRGAGYGYTF. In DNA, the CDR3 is TGTGCCAGCAGTTTACGGGGGGCTGGCTATGGCTACACCTTC.